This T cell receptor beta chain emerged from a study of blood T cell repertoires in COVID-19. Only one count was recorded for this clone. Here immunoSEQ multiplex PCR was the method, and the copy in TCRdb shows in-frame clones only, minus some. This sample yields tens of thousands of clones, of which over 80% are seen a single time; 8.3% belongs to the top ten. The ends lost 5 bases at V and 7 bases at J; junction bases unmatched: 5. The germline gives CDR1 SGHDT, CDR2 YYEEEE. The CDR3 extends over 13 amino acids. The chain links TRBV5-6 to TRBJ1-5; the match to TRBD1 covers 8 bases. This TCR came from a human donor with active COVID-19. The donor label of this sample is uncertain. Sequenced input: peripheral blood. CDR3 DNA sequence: TGTGCCAGCAGTTCAGGGGGCGGACAGCCCCAGCATTTT. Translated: CASSSGGGQPQHF. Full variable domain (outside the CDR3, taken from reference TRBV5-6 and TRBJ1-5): DAGVTQSPTHLIKTRGQQVTLRCSPKSGHDTVSWYQQALGQGPQFIFQYYEEEERQRGNFPDRFSGHQFPNYSSELNVNALLLGDSALYLCASSSGGGQPQHFGDGTRLSIL.